This is a list of T cell receptor beta chains from one sample in a study of cytomegalovirus exposure and HLA in healthy donors. TCRdb's copy holds only in-frame clones and misses some; the assay was immunoSEQ multiplex PCR. Found here are 200,000 or so clones, about 70% of them singletons; the top ten hold 2% to 3%. The material sequenced was PBMCs. These receptors all come from a man in his forties in good health and CMV-seropositive. The CDR3 runs from the conserved cysteine through the conserved F or W. D genes are given only for firm matches. Clone size is not always given. Where it is, it says once, few, many or a class for expanded clones.

j_gene | abundance | d_gene | len | v_gene | CDR3aa | CDR3nt
TRBJ2-1 | once | TRBD2 | 21 | TRBV10-3 | CAISFPGTSGGKMLFDNEQFF | TGTGCCATCAGCTTCCCGGGGACTAGCGGGGGGAAGATGCTTTTCGACAATGAGCAGTTCTTC
TRBJ2-7 | . | . | 12 | TRBV5-6 | CASSPNEGAQYF | TGTGCCAGCAGCCCGAACGAGGGCGCGCAGTACTTC
TRBJ2-5 | . | . | 13 | TRBV6-1 | CASTWDSGETQYF | TGTGCCAGCACGTGGGACTCTGGGGAGACCCAGTACTTC
TRBJ2-2 | . | TRBD1 | 18 | TRBV15 | CATSRDSGGQGNTGELFF | TGTGCCACCAGCAGAGATAGTGGAGGACAGGGAAACACCGGGGAGCTGTTTTTT
TRBJ1-2 | . | . | 13 | TRBV9 | CASSDGLVSGYTF | TGTGCCAGCAGCGACGGCTTGGTTAGCGGCTACACCTTC
TRBJ1-1 | . | . | 14 | TRBV2 | CATLRNSGGTEAFF | TGTGCCACTTTACGAAATAGCGGGGGGACTGAAGCTTTCTTT
TRBJ2-5 | . | . | 14 | TRBV29-1 | CSVERTGSSGTQYF | TGCAGCGTTGAGAGAACAGGGTCATCGGGGACCCAGTACTTC
TRBJ1-2 | few | TRBD1 | 18 | TRBV27 | CASSTRTGRLRANYGYTF | TGTGCCAGCAGTACCCGGACAGGACGACTTAGAGCTAACTATGGCTACACCTTC
TRBJ2-1 | . | . | 14 | TRBV6-1 | CASSGPGLGNEQFF | TGTGCCAGCAGTGGACCGGGGTTGGGGAATGAGCAGTTCTTC
TRBJ1-1 | . | TRBD1 | 15 | TRBV10-2 | CATKEEDRRDTEAFF | TGCGCCACCAAAGAAGAGGACAGGAGGGACACTGAAGCTTTCTTT
TRBJ1-1 | . | . | 13 | TRBV9 | CASSVESHRQAFF | TGTGCCAGCAGCGTAGAAAGTCACAGGCAGGCTTTCTTT
TRBJ1-6 | . | TRBD1 | 15 | TRBV27 | CASSLQGPYNSPLHF | TGTGCCAGCAGTCTACAGGGGCCCTATAATTCACCCCTCCACTTT
TRBJ1-1 | few | . | 15 | TRBV6-1 | CASSSQGGKNTEAFF | TGTGCCAGCAGTTCGCAGGGAGGGAAGAACACTGAAGCTTTCTTT
TRBJ2-3 | . | . | 16 | TRBV7-2 | CASRPTATRSTDTQYF | TGTGCCAGCAGGCCCACCGCGACACGGAGCACAGATACGCAGTATTTT
TRBJ1-1 | once | TRBD1 | 14 | TRBV10-3 | CAIGDRVKGTEAFF | TGTGCCATCGGCGACAGGGTTAAAGGCACTGAAGCTTTCTTT
TRBJ2-7 | few | . | 11 | TRBV25-1 | CASSRGIEQYF | TGTGCCAGCAGTCGGGGGATCGAGCAGTACTTC
TRBJ2-2 | . | . | 16 | TRBV21-1 | CASSTTGTGYTGELFF | TGTGCCAGCAGCACAACCGGGACAGGGTACACCGGGGAGCTGTTTTTT
TRBJ2-5 | once | . | 19 | TRBV7-9 | CSSSLALLTGRRRKETQYF | TGTTCCAGCAGCTTAGCGCTTTTAACTGGGAGGCGTCGGAAAGAGACCCAGTACTTC
TRBJ1-2 | . | . | 14 | TRBV18 | CASSPSQGRDGYTF | TGTGCCAGCTCACCCTCCCAGGGGCGGGATGGCTACACCTTC
TRBJ1-3 | few | . | 13 | TRBV19 | CASRALAGNTIYF | TGTGCCAGTAGGGCCCTGGCAGGAAACACCATATATTTT
TRBJ2-3 | . | TRBD2 | 15 | TRBV4-1 | CASSQVGAGGDTQYF | TGCGCCAGCAGCCAAGTAGGGGCGGGGGGGGATACGCAGTATTTT
TRBJ2-1 | . | TRBD2 | 13 | TRBV19 | CASSTGGYNEQFF | TGTGCCAGTAGTACGGGGGGATACAATGAGCAGTTCTTC
TRBJ1-2 | . | . | 15 | TRBV25-1 | CASSESGEISYGYTF | TGTGCCAGCAGTGAATCGGGGGAAATCTCCTATGGCTACACCTTC
TRBJ1-5 | . | . | 11 | TRBV6-6 | CASSSGQPQHF | TGTGCCAGCAGTTCAGGGCAGCCCCAGCATTTT
TRBJ1-1 | . | . | 15 | TRBV4-3 | CASSHSTLQGTEAFF | TGCGCCAGCAGCCACTCCACGCTCCAGGGCACTGAAGCTTTCTTT
TRBJ2-1 | . | TRBD1 | 13 | TRBV27 | CASTYRGYNEQFF | TGTGCCAGCACCTACAGGGGCTACAATGAGCAGTTCTTC
TRBJ2-7 | . | . | 16 | TRBV28 | CASSPARGAGAYEQYF | TGTGCCAGCAGTCCCGCCCGGGGGGCTGGGGCCTACGAGCAGTACTTC
TRBJ1-2 | . | . | 17 | TRBV18 | CASSPPTGPSTNYGYTF | TGTGCCAGCTCACCACCCACAGGTCCTTCTACTAACTATGGCTACACCTTC
TRBJ1-1 | . | . | 13 | TRBV6-6 | CASSLDDGVGAFF | TGTGCCAGCAGTCTGGATGACGGTGTGGGCGCTTTCTTT
TRBJ1-4 | . | TRBD1 | 14 | TRBV6-1 | CASSWTGYEEKLFF | TGTGCCAGCAGTTGGACAGGGTACGAAGAAAAACTGTTTTTT
TRBJ2-1 | . | TRBD1 | 17 | TRBV7-8 | CASSPPGQGILYNEQFF | TGTGCCAGCAGCCCGCCGGGACAGGGGATCCTCTACAATGAGCAGTTCTTC
TRBJ2-7 | . | TRBD2 | 16 | TRBV4-2 | CASSQEYSGVPYEQYF | TGTGCCAGCAGCCAAGAATATAGCGGGGTACCCTACGAGCAGTACTTC
TRBJ2-1 | few | . | 15 | TRBV6-1 | CASSELGGGYNEQFF | TGTGCCAGCAGTGAATTAGGGGGGGGCTACAATGAGCAGTTCTTC
TRBJ1-5 | few | . | 14 | TRBV21-1 | CASRRGQRNQPQHF | TGTGCCAGCAGACGAGGACAGAGAAATCAGCCCCAGCATTTT
TRBJ1-2 | once | . | 13 | TRBV7-3 | CASSLGLGSGYTF | TGTGCCAGCAGCCTAGGTTTGGGGAGTGGCTACACCTTC
TRBJ1-5 | . | . | 17 | TRBV19 | CASSSSGTGLSGQPQHF | TGTGCCAGTAGTAGCTCCGGAACAGGGTTATCCGGTCAGCCCCAGCATTTT
TRBJ1-2 | . | . | 15 | TRBV5-1 | CASSLGVPTGHGYTF | TGCGCCAGCAGCCTGGGGGTCCCAACAGGGCATGGCTACACCTTC
TRBJ2-1 | . | . | 16 | TRBV27 | CASSLQGVDSPREQFF | TGTGCCAGCAGTTTACAAGGAGTGGACAGTCCTCGGGAGCAGTTCTTC
TRBJ1-1 | . | TRBD1 | 15 | TRBV27 | CASSPLGQGLTEAFF | TGTGCCAGCAGTCCTCTGGGACAGGGGTTAACTGAAGCTTTCTTT
TRBJ2-5 | . | TRBD2 | 16 | TRBV12-5 | CASGFGTSLGQETQYF | TGTGCTAGTGGTTTCGGGACTAGCCTCGGCCAAGAGACCCAGTACTTC
TRBJ1-5 | . | . | 16 | TRBV28 | CASSFATGQYNQPQHF | TGTGCCAGCAGTTTCGCAACTGGGCAGTACAATCAGCCCCAGCATTTT